These 14 T cell receptor beta chains came from one sample sequenced in a study of blood T cell repertoires in COVID-19. Only in-frame clones appear in the TCRdb table, and some are missing; sequencing was by immunoSEQ multiplex PCR. Of about 500,000 clones listed, about 88% were seen once; the top ten hold roughly 0.9%. The sequenced sample was peripheral blood. All receptors come from a man between 18 and 29 years old with COVID-19, enrolled during active disease.

This clone was seen a single time. The chain employs TRBV7-3 and TRBJ1-2; 9 positions agree with TRBD1. Germline V gene sequence: CDR1 SGHTA, CDR2 FQGTGA. This CDR3 is built from 15 residues. V lost 5 bases to trimming and J lost 3 bases; unmatched junction nucleotides: 7. In DNA form, the CDR3 reads TGTGCCAGCAGCCCCCGGGACAGGGCGGACTATGGCTACACCTTC. Protein sequence: CASSPRDRADYGYTF. Together with reference TRBV7-3 and TRBJ1-2, the CDR3 gives the full variable domain: GAGVSQTPSNKVTEKGKYVELRCDPISGHTALYWYRQSLGQGPEFLIYFQGTGAADDSGLPNDRFFAVRPEGSVSTLKIQRTERGDSAVYLCASSPRDRADYGYTFGSGTRLTVV.

The chain carries TRBV4-1 and TRBJ2-7; D gene uncertain. Trimming removed 4 bases at V and 6 bases at J, with 19 bases between. The CDR3 runs 15 residues. From germline, CDR1 is MGHRA and CDR2 YSYEKL. This CDR3 is CASSPAFQFEREQYF. As DNA, the CDR3 is TGCGCCAGCAGCCCCGCCTTTCAGTTTGAGCGCGAGCAGTACTTC.

V is TRBV30 and J is TRBJ1-1, with D uncertain. Germline CDR1 is GTSNPN and CDR2 is SVGIG (reference sequence). CDR3 length: 12 amino acids. Trimming took off 4 bases at V and 1 base at J, with 7 bases between the two ends. The CDR3 nucleotides read TGTGCCTGGATCAACTCGAACACTGAAGCTTTCTTT. Its protein product is CAWINSNTEAFF.

V gene TRBV2 combines with J gene TRBJ2-3; D is uncertain. Trimming took off 5 bases at V and 0 bases at J, with 18 bases between the two ends. Germline CDR1 SNHLY, CDR2 FYNNEI. The CDR3 sequence is 17 residues long. Here the CDR3 reads CASSPTRRDSSTDTQYF. The CDR3, as DNA: TGTGCCAGCAGTCCTACCAGAAGAGACTCTAGCACAGATACGCAGTATTTT. Full variable domain (rest looked up from reference TRBV2 and TRBJ2-3): EPEVTQTPSHQVTQMGQEVILRCVPISNHLYFYWYRQILGQKVEFLVSFYNNEISEKSEIFDDQFSVERPDGSNFTLKIRSTKLEDSAMYFCASSPTRRDSSTDTQYFGPGTRLTVL.

The genes are TRBV6-5 and TRBJ2-5, with 8 nucleotides matching TRBD1. This CDR3 is built from 16 residues. Germline V gives CDR1 MNHEY, CDR2 SVGAGI. With 0 bases clipped from V and 5 bases from J, the junction kept 8 bases outside the gene matches. This chain's CDR3 is CASSYSPRGPGETQYF. The CDR3 DNA reads TGTGCCAGCAGTTACTCCCCCAGGGGGCCTGGCGAGACCCAGTACTTC.

The genes are TRBV6-6 and TRBJ1-5; 8 bases fit TRBD1. The germline V gene has CDR1 MNHNY and CDR2 SVGAGI (reference sequence). The CDR3 is 15 amino acids. Germline trimming cut 10 bases from V and 7 bases from J; bases unmatched to any gene: 15. This CDR3 is CATQQTGVVGQPQHF. For the CDR3, the DNA is TGTGCCACCCAACAGACAGGGGTTGTGGGGCAGCCCCAGCATTTT.

The V gene is TRBV6-5, the J gene TRBJ2-1; D gene uncertain. Trimming removed 5 bases from V and 0 bases from J, with 11 bases in between. Germline V CDR1 and CDR2: MNHEY, SVGAGI. This CDR3 contains 15 residues. CDR3 nucleotide sequence: TGTGCCAGCAGTCCAATACCCAGCTCCTACAATGAGCAGTTCTTC. Translated, it gives CASSPIPSSYNEQFF.

This clone was seen only a few times. The gene calls are TRBV15 and TRBJ2-2, with a possible D match to TRBD1 (5 bases). Germline CDR1 reads LNHNV; CDR2 reads YYDKDF (reference sequence). The length of the CDR3 is 17 residues. V lost 0 bases, J lost 5 bases, and 16 bases lay in between. CDR3 bases: TGTGCCACCAGCAGAGATGTGGGGCTAGGGGCGACCGGGGAGCTGTTTTTT. This codes for CATSRDVGLGATGELFF.

The rearrangement joins TRBV7-8 to TRBJ2-7, with D possibly being TRBD1 (5 bases). The CDR3 sequence is 11 residues long. Germline-derived CDR1 and CDR2 are SGHVS and FQNEAQ. The V end lost 8 bases, the J end lost 5 bases, and 10 bases lay between the germline ends. CDR3 nucleotides: TGTGCCAGCTTGACAGACCACGAGCAGTACTTC. Its translation is CASLTDHEQYF.

This chain joins TRBV19 and TRBJ2-7; perhaps TRBD1 as D (5 bases). CDR3 length: 13 residues. The germline CDR1 and CDR2 sequences are LNHDA and SQIVND (reference sequence). With 8 bases removed from V and 4 bases from J, the gap between germline ends came to 15 bases. The CDR3 loop reads CASFRQQMYEQYF. The CDR3, as DNA: TGTGCCAGTTTTCGACAGCAAATGTACGAGCAGTACTTC.

V and J are TRBV15 and TRBJ1-1; 12 nucleotides align to TRBD1. The length of the CDR3 is 14 residues. V trimming: 2 bases; J trimming: 8 bases; junction bases outside the gene matches: 3. In germline, CDR1 is LNHNV, CDR2 YYDKDF (reference sequence). Here the CDR3 DNA reads TGTGCCACCAGCAGACCGGGACAGGGGGCCGAAGCTTTCTTT. Its protein is CATSRPGQGAEAFF.

This chain joins TRBV7-3 and TRBJ2-3; 8 nucleotides line up with TRBD2. The CDR3 runs 16 residues. The germline gives CDR1 SGHTA, CDR2 FQGTGA. Losses at the gene ends were 2 bases for V and 2 bases for J; bases not matched to a gene: 6. CDR3 coding DNA: TGTGCCAGCAGCTTAGGTGGCGGGAGGAACACAGATACGCAGTATTTT. This translates into CASSLGGGRNTDTQYF.

The rearrangement joins TRBV5-1 to TRBJ1-1; a weak D match, TRBD1 (6 bases). Looked up from germline, CDR1 is SGHRS and CDR2 is YFSETQ. CDR3 length: 15 residues. V was trimmed by 4 bases and J by 3 bases, leaving 16 bases between them. CDR3 loop: CASSPRTVRDTEAFF. CDR3 DNA: TGCGCCAGCAGCCCAAGGACAGTTCGCGACACTGAAGCTTTCTTT.

The chain carries TRBV3-1 (or the pseudogene TRBV3-2) and TRBJ2-7; TRBD2 might be the D (6 bases). The V end was cut by 5 bases, the J end by 0 bases, with 14 bases between. The CDR3 runs to 15 residues. From germline, CDR1 is LGHDT and CDR2 YNNKEL (reference sequence). The CDR3 DNA follows: TGTGCCAGCAGCTGGCGTAGCGGCACCTCCTACGAGCAGTACTTC. Translating it yields CASSWRSGTSYEQYF.